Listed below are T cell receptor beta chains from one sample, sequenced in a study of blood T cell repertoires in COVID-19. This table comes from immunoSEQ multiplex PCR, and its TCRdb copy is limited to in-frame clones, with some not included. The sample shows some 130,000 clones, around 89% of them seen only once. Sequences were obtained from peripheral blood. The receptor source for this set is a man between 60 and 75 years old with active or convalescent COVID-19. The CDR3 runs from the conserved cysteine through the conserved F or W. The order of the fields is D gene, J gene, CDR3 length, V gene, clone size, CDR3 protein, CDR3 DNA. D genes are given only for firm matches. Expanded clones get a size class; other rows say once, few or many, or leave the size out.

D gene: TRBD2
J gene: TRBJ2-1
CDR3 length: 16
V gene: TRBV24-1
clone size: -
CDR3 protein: CATSDLAGGRLNEQFF
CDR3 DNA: TGTGCCACCAGTGATTTAGCGGGAGGGCGACTGAATGAGCAGTTCTTC

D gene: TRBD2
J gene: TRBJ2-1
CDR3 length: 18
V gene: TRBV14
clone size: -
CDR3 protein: CASSQDGGLAGAHNEQFF
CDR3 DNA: TGTGCCAGCAGCCAAGATGGCGGACTAGCGGGAGCGCACAATGAGCAGTTCTTC

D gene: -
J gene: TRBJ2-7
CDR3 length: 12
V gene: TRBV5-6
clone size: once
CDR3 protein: CASSLTVYEQYF
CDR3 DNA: TGTGCCAGCAGCCTTACAGTCTACGAGCAGTACTTC

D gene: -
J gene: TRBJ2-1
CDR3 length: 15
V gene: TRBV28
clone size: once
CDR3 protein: CASSSLGALNNEQFF
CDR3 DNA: TGTGCCAGCAGTTCCCTAGGGGCCCTGAACAATGAGCAGTTCTTC

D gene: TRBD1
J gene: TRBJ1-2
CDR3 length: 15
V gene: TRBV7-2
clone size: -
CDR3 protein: CASSSLGQGKDGYTF
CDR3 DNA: TGTGCCAGCAGCTCGCTAGGACAGGGAAAGGATGGCTACACCTTC

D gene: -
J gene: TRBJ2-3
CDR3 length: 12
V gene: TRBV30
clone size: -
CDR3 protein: CAWSPNTDTQYF
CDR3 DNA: TGTGCCTGGAGTCCCAACACAGATACGCAGTATTTT

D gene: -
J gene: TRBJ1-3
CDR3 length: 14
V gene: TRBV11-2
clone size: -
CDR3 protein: CASTSVGAGNTIYF
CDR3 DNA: TGTGCCAGCACCTCCGTGGGAGCGGGAAACACCATATATTTT

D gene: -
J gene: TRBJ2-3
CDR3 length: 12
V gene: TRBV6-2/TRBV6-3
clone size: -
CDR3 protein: CASSSGIDTQYF
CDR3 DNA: TGTGCCAGCAGTTCAGGGATCGATACGCAGTATTTT

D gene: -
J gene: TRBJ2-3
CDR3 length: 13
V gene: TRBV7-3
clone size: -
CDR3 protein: CASSFQGTDTQYF
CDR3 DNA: TGTGCCAGCAGCTTTCAGGGCACAGATACGCAGTATTTT

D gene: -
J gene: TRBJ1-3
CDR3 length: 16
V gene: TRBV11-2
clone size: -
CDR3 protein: CASSLKSGATGNTIYF
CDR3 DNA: TGTGCCAGCAGCTTAAAATCAGGGGCCACGGGAAACACCATATATTTT

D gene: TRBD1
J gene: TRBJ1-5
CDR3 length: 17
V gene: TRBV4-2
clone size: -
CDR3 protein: CASSPGTGGYSNQPQHF
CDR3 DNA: TGTGCCAGCAGCCCAGGGACAGGGGGCTATAGCAATCAGCCCCAGCATTTT

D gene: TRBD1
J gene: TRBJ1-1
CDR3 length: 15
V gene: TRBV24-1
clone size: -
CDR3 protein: CATSDGGQGGTEAFF
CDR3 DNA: TGTGCCACCAGTGATGGGGGACAGGGCGGCACTGAAGCTTTCTTT

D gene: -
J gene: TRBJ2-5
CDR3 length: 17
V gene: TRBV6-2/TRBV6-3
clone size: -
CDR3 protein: CASSPSRFGTSQETQYF
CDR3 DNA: TGTGCCAGCAGCCCAAGCCGATTCGGGACTTCCCAAGAGACCCAGTACTTC

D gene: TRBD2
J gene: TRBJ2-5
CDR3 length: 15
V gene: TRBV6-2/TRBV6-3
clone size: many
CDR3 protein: CASSYPREGQETQYF
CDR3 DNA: TGTGCCAGCAGTTACCCGCGGGAGGGCCAGGAGACCCAGTACTTC

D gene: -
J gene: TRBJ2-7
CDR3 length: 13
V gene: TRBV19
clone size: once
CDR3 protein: CASSRTLTYEQYF
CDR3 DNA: TGTGCCAGTAGTCGGACACTGACCTACGAGCAGTACTTC

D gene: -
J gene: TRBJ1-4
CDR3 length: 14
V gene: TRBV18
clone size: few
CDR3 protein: CASSPPGQLEKLFF
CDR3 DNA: TGTGCCAGCTCACCACCGGGGCAGCTAGAAAAACTGTTTTTT

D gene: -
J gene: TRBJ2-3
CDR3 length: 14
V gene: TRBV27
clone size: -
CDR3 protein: CASSPPGRTDTQYF
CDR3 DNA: TGTGCCAGCAGTCCCCCCGGGAGAACAGATACGCAGTATTTT

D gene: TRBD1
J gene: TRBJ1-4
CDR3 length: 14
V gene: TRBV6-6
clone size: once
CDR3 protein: CASIQDREWEKLFF
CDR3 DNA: TGTGCCAGCATTCAAGACAGGGAGTGGGAAAAACTGTTTTTT

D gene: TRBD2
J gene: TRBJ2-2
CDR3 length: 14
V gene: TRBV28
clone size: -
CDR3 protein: CAGKRGSNTGELFF
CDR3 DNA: TGTGCCGGGAAGCGGGGTTCGAACACCGGGGAGCTGTTTTTT

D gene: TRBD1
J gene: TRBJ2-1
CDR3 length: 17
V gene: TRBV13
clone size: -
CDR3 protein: CASSLGPGTVGYNEQFF
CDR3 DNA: TGTGCCAGCAGCTTAGGCCCCGGGACAGTCGGGTACAATGAGCAGTTCTTC

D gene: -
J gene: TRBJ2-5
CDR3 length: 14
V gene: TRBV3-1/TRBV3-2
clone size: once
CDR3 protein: CASSLGREWETQYF
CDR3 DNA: TGTGCCAGCAGCCTCGGACGGGAGTGGGAGACCCAGTACTTC

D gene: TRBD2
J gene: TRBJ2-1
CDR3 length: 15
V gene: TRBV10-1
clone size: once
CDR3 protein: CASSAPGTSVNEQFF
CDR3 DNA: TGCGCCAGCAGTGCCCCCGGGACTAGCGTCAATGAGCAGTTCTTC

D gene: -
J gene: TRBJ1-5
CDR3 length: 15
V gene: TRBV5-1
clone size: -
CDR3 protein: CASSLWPGIEQPQHF
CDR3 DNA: TGCGCCAGCAGCTTGTGGCCCGGGATAGAACAGCCCCAGCATTTT

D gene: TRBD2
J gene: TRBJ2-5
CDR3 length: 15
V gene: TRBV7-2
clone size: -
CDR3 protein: CASSLGGGGAKTQYF
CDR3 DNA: TGTGCCAGCAGCTTAGGGGGCGGGGGGGCGAAGACCCAGTACTTC

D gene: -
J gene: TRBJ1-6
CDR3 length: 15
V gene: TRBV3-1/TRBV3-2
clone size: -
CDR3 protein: CASSPQGPYNSPLHF
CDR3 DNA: TGTGCCAGCAGCCCACAGGGCCCCTATAATTCACCCCTCCACTTT

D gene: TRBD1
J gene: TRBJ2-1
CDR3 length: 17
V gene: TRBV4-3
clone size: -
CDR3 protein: CASSQRRGQGANNEQFF
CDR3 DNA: TGCGCCAGCAGCCAGAGGAGGGGGCAGGGGGCTAACAATGAGCAGTTCTTC

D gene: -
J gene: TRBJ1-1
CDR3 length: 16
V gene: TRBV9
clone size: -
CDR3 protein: CASSTAAGRMNTEAFF
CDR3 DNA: TGTGCCAGCAGCACCGCGGCGGGACGGATGAACACTGAAGCTTTCTTT

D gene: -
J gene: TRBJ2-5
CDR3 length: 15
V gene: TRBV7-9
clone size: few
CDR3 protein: CASSLRDPTKETQYF
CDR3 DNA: TGTGCCAGCAGCTTGCGGGACCCTACCAAAGAGACCCAGTACTTC

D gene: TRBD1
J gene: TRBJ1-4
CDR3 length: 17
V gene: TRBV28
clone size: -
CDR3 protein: CASSPFLGQGFNEKLFF
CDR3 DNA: TGTGCCAGCAGTCCCTTCCTCGGACAGGGATTTAATGAAAAACTGTTTTTT

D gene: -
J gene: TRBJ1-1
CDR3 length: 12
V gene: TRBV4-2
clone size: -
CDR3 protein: CASSRGNTEAFF
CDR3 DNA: TGTGCCAGCAGCAGGGGGAACACTGAAGCTTTCTTT

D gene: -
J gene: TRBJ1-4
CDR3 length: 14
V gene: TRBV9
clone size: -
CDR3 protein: CASSAQGLNEKLFF
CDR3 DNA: TGTGCCAGCAGCGCCCAGGGACTGAATGAAAAACTGTTTTTT

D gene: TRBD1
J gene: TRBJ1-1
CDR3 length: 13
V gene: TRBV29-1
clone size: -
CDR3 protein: CSVAAGGRTEAFF
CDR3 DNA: TGCAGCGTTGCGGCAGGGGGCCGTACTGAAGCTTTCTTT

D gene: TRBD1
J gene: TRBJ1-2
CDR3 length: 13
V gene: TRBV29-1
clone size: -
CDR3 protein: CSVWGQGAYGYTF
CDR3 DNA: TGCAGCGTTTGGGGACAGGGTGCTTATGGCTACACCTTC

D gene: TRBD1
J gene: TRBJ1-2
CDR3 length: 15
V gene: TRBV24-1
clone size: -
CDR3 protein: CATSDSHPGGDGYTF
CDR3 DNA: TGTGCCACCAGTGATTCACATCCAGGGGGCGATGGCTACACCTTC

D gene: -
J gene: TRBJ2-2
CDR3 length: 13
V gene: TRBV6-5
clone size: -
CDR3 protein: CASSSTGTGELFF
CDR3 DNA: TGTGCCAGCAGTTCTACAGGGACCGGGGAGCTGTTTTTT

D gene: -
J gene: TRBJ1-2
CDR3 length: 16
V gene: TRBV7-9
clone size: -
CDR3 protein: CASSLARTYDNYGYTF
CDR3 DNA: TGTGCCAGCAGCTTAGCGCGGACATATGATAACTATGGCTACACCTTC

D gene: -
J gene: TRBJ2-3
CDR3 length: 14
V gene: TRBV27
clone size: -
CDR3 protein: CASSIRQSTDTQYF
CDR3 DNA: TGTGCCAGCAGTATTCGACAGAGCACAGATACGCAGTATTTT

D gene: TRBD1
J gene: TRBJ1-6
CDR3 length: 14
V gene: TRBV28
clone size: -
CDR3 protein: CASRWDRANSPLHF
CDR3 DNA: TGTGCCAGCAGGTGGGACAGGGCTAATTCACCCCTCCACTTT

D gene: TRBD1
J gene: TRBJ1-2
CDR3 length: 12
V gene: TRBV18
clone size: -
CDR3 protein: CASSRQGFAYTF
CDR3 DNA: TGTGCCAGCTCACGACAGGGTTTCGCCTACACCTTC

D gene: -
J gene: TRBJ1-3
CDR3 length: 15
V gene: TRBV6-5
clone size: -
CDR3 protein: CASSYGGIRGNTIYF
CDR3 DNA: TGTGCCAGCAGTTACGGGGGCATTAGGGGAAACACCATATATTTT

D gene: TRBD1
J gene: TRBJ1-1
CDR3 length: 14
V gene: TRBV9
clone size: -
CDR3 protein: CASSVSQGGTEAFF
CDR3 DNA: TGTGCCAGCAGCGTATCCCAGGGGGGCACTGAAGCTTTCTTT